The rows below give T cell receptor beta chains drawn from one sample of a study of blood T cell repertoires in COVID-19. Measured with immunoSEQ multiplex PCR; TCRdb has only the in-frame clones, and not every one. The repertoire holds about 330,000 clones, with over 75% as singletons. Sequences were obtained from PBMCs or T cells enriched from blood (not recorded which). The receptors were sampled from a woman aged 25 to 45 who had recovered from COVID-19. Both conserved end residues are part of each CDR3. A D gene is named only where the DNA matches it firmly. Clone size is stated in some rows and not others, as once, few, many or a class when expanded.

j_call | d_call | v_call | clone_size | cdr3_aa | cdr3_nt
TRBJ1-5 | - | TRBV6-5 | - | CASNRQSQPQHF | TGTGCCAGCAACCGACAAAGTCAGCCCCAGCATTTT
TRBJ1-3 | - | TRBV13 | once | CASSLRERSGNTIYF | TGTGCCAGCAGCTTACGGGAGAGGTCTGGAAACACCATATATTTT
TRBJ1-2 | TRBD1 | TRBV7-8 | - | CASVDREGHGYTF | TGTGCCAGCGTGGACAGGGAGGGGCATGGCTACACCTTC
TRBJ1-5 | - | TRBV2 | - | CASSGRRGNQPQHF | TGTGCCAGCAGTGGTCGGAGGGGCAATCAGCCCCAGCATTTT
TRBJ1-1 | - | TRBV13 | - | CASSYSKNTEAFF | TGTGCCAGCAGCTACTCCAAGAACACTGAAGCTTTCTTT
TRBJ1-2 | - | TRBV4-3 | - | CASSQESGAGVYGYTF | TGCGCCAGCAGCCAAGAAAGTGGTGCAGGGGTCTATGGCTACACCTTC
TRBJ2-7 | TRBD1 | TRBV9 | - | CASSYLPGTEVYEQYF | TGTGCCAGCAGCTATCTTCCCGGGACAGAGGTCTACGAGCAGTACTTC
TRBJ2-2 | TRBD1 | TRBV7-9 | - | CASSSHTGGAGGTGELFF | TGTGCCAGCAGCTCCCATACAGGGGGCGCCGGGGGCACCGGGGAGCTGTTTTTT
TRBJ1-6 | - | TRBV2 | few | CASSAHDSTNSPLHF | TGTGCCAGCAGTGCCCACGATAGCACTAATTCACCCCTCCACTTT
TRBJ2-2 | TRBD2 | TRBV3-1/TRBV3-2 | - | CASGVLAGGTGELFF | TGTGCCAGCGGGGTACTAGCGGGGGGAACCGGGGAGCTGTTTTTT
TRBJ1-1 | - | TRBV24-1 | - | CATSDSPSTDRLRNTEAFF | TGTGCCACCAGTGATTCCCCGAGTACAGACAGGCTGCGAAACACTGAAGCTTTCTTT
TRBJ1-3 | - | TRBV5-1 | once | CASSLGYRASGNTIYF | TGCGCCAGCAGCTTGGGGTACAGGGCCTCTGGAAACACCATATATTTT
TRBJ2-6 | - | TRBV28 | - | CASSYPGAGANVLTF | TGTGCCAGCAGTTATCCGGGGGCTGGGGCCAACGTCCTGACTTTC
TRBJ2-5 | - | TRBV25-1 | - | CASSVPGGAGQETQYF | TGTGCCAGCAGTGTCCCTGGGGGGGCAGGCCAAGAGACCCAGTACTTC
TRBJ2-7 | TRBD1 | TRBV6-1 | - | CASSALGQPVYYEQYF | TGTGCCAGCAGTGCCTTGGGACAGCCTGTATACTACGAGCAGTACTTC
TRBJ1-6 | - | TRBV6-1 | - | CASSEPWRTGFNSPLHF | TGTGCCAGCAGTGAACCGTGGCGCACAGGATTTAATTCACCCCTCCACTTT
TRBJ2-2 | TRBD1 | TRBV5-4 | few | CASGPNRQGSAGELFF | TGTGCCAGCGGCCCGAACCGACAGGGATCAGCCGGGGAGCTGTTTTTT
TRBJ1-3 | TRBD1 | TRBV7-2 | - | CASSPEGGRGRNTIYF | TGTGCCAGCAGCCCAGAAGGGGGCAGGGGTAGAAACACCATATATTTT
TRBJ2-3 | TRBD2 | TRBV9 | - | CASSVPRGGAGGTDTQYF | TGTGCCAGCAGCGTCCCAAGGGGAGGGGCGGGAGGCACAGATACGCAGTATTTT
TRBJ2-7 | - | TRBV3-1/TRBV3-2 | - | CASSPGFLGESYEQYF | TGTGCCAGCAGCCCGGGATTTTTAGGCGAATCCTACGAGCAGTACTTC
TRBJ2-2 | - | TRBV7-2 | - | CASSLETANTGELFF | TGTGCCAGCAGCTTGGAGACAGCGAACACCGGGGAGCTGTTTTTT
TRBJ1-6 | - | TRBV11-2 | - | CASSLGTRGRNSPLHF | TGTGCCAGCAGCTTGGGCACCCGGGGGAGGAATTCACCCCTCCACTTT
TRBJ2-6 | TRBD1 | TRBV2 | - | CASSPGTAQAGANVLTF | TGTGCCAGCAGTCCCGGGACAGCCCAAGCCGGGGCCAACGTCCTGACTTTC
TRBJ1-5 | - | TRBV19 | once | CASNPQGLGQPQHF | TGTGCCTCCAACCCGCAGGGATTAGGTCAGCCCCAGCATTTT
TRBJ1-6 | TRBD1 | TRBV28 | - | CASSPYRGGSPLHF | TGTGCCAGCAGCCCCTACAGGGGAGGTTCACCCCTCCACTTT
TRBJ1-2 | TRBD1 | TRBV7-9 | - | CASSLGQGAGYGYTF | TGTGCCAGCAGCTTGGGTCAGGGGGCAGGCTATGGCTACACCTTC
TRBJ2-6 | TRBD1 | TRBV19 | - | CASGRRGQGMTGANVLTF | TGTGCCAGTGGCCGTCGGGGACAGGGAATGACTGGGGCCAACGTCCTGACTTTC
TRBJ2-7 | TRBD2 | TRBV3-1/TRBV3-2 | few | CASSDTRGPGRYEQYF | TGTGCCAGCAGCGACACAAGGGGCCCCGGGAGGTACGAGCAGTACTTC
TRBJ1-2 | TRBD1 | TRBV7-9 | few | CASSLEVAGGGYTF | TGTGCCAGCAGCTTAGAGGTCGCAGGGGGTGGCTACACCTTC
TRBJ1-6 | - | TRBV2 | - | CASTLDGVSNSPLHF | TGTGCCAGCACCCTTGACGGGGTAAGCAATTCACCCCTCCACTTT
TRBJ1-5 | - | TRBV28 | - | CASSLLGPQPQHF | TGTGCCAGCAGTTTATTGGGGCCTCAGCCCCAGCATTTT
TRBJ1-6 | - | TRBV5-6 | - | CASSLWSGSPSSYNSPLHF | TGTGCCAGCAGCTTGTGGTCAGGAAGCCCCAGCTCCTATAATTCACCCCTCCACTTT
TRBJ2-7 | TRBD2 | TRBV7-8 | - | CASSLEAGASYEQYF | TGTGCCAGCAGCTTGGAAGCGGGGGCCTCCTACGAGCAGTACTTC
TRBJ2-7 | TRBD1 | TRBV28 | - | CASSLPADRGTYEQYF | TGTGCCAGCAGTTTACCGGCAGACAGGGGAACCTACGAGCAGTACTTC
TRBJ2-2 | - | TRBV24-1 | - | CATGDTGELFF | TGTGCCACCGGAGATACCGGGGAGCTGTTTTTT
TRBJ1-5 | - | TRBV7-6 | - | CASSLSSTYTQPQHF | TGTGCCAGCAGCTTAAGCTCGACATATACTCAGCCCCAGCATTTT
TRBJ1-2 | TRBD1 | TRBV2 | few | CASKTGIATEDGYTF | TGTGCCAGCAAGACAGGGATCGCCACTGAGGATGGCTACACCTTC
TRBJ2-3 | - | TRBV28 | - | CASSFGGVGTDTQYF | TGTGCCAGCAGTTTTGGAGGGGTCGGCACAGATACGCAGTATTTT
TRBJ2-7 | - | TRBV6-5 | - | CASSYGGDREQYF | TGTGCCAGCAGTTATGGAGGGGACCGAGAGCAGTACTTC
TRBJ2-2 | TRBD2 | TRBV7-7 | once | CASSFGLAGTGELFF | TGTGCCAGCAGCTTTGGACTAGCGGGAACCGGGGAGCTGTTTTTT
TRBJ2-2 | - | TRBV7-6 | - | CASNMEVSGELFF | TGTGCCAGCAACATGGAGGTTTCGGGGGAGCTGTTTTTT